This T cell receptor beta chain was captured by sequencing in a study of control samples from healthy donors and cancer patients. Only in-frame clones appear in the TCRdb table, and some are missing; sequencing was by immunoSEQ multiplex PCR. The sample lists around 100,000 clones, approximately 90% seen once, with about 20% in the top ten. Germline assignment: CDR1 GTSNPN and CDR2 SVGIG (reference sequence). Deletions cut 4 bases from V and 14 bases from J, with 15 bases between. The CDR3 extends over 12 amino acids. The sample taken for sequencing was PBMCs. This chain joins TRBV30 and TRBJ1-6; D uncertain. This sequence was found in a man between 60 and 75 years old with lung cancer. This CDR3 reads CAWTVGPLALHF. CDR3 DNA: TGTGCCTGGACGGTTGGTCCCCTTGCCCTCCACTTT.